The 21 T cell receptor beta chains below were found in one sample sequenced in a study of prognosis after radiotherapy for stage I lung cancer. Researchers used two-round multiplex PCR to amplify TCR beta CDR3 starting from genomic DNA. Primers (each specific to one TRBV or TRBJ gene) were used in first-round PCR. TCRdb reprocessed the multiplex PCR reads with MiXCR, giving one entry per CDR3 protein. Of around 14,000 distinct CDR3 sequences listed, 25% to 30% are singletons. The specimen was PBMCs, collected before or after stereotactic body radiation therapy (not recorded which). The origin of the receptors is a donor of 50 years or more with non-small cell lung cancer.

This clonotype was seen at least ten times. V gene TRBV20-1 combines with J gene TRBJ1-5; the D is unclear. Germline assignment: CDR1 DFQATT and CDR2 SNEGSKA (reference sequence). Trimming took 7 bases from V and 3 from J, leaving 16 bases between them. CDR3 length: 14 amino acids. The CDR3 sequence is CSVSLLRNNQPQHF. Here the CDR3 DNA reads TGCAGTGTCTCCCTGCTGAGGAACAATCAGCCCCAGCATTTT.

This clonotype was picked up many times. This rearrangement joins TRBV4-1 to TRBJ1-3; no definite D call. Looked up from germline, CDR1 is MGHRA and CDR2 is YSYEKL. V lost 0 bases to trimming and J lost 0 bases, with 6 bases between them. This CDR3 has 15 residues. The CDR3 bases are TGCGCCAGCAGCCAAGATTTGGCCTCTGGAAACACCATATATTTT. Residues: CASSQDLASGNTIYF.

This clonotype occurred once. A far larger clone differs by one base, so this is likely a read error. The rearrangement joins TRBV6-4 to TRBJ2-6, with TRBD1 matching over 11 bases. V lost 6 bases to trimming and J lost 0 bases; unmatched junction nucleotides: 4. The CDR3 has 17 amino acids. Germline CDR1 and CDR2: MRHNA and SNTAGT. The CDR3 is CASSGTGGASGANVLTF. The CDR3, as DNA: TGTGCCAGCAGCGGGACAGGGGGTGCCTCTGGGGCCAACGTCCTGACTTTC.

Many counts were recorded for this clonotype. The chain is built from TRBV5-1 and TRBJ2-7; TRBD1 matches at 7 bases. The CDR3 is 14 residues long. In germline, CDR1 is SGHRS, CDR2 YFSETQ. Losses at the gene ends were 1 base for V and 3 bases for J; bases not matched to a gene: 4. The CDR3 region is CASSLRGQFYEQYF. Written as DNA, the CDR3 is TGCGCCAGCAGCTTGCGGGGACAGTTCTACGAGCAGTACTTC.

This clonotype was seen at least ten times. The chain links TRBV10-3 to TRBJ2-1, with 7 bases fitting TRBD1. The trim removed 5 bases at V and 4 bases at J, leaving 8 bases unmatched. Germline CDR1 ENHRY, CDR2 SYGVKD. The CDR3 covers 15 residues. CDR3 DNA: TGTGCCATCAGTTTCCGGGACAGAGATTACAATGAGCAGTTCTTC. Translated: CAISFRDRDYNEQFF.

Many counts were recorded for this clonotype. The rearrangement uses TRBV20-1 and TRBJ2-1; 7 bases line up with TRBD1. V trimming: 0 bases; J trimming: 4 bases; junction bases outside the gene matches: 6. The V gene's germline CDR1 is DFQATT and CDR2 SNEGSKA (reference sequence). This CDR3 is built from 15 residues. CDR3 loop: CSARDLQGWYNEQFF. In DNA, the CDR3 is TGCAGTGCTAGAGATCTACAGGGGTGGTACAATGAGCAGTTCTTC.

A note on this clonotype: A single base is all that separates this from a far larger clone, so a read error is likely. The chain carries TRBV7-8 and TRBJ2-7; 7 positions match TRBD1. The germline gives CDR1 SGHVS, CDR2 FQNEAQ. Germline trimming cut 7 bases from V and 5 bases from J; bases unmatched to any gene: 11. The CDR3 runs to 14 residues. DNA of the CDR3: TGTGCCAGCATCTACCGGGACAGTCAGGACGAGCAGTACTTC. This gives the protein CASIYRDSQDEQYF. The entire variable domain, with the rest obtained from reference TRBV7-8 and TRBJ2-7, is as follows: GAGVSQSPRYKVAKRGQDVALRCDPISGHVSLFWYQQALGQGPEFLTYFQNEAQLDKSGLPSDRFFAERPEGSVSTLKIQRTQQEDSAVYLCASIYRDSQDEQYFGPGTRLTVT.

This clonotype was found many times. The genes are TRBV29-1 and TRBJ1-1; D may be TRBD1 (6 bases). Trimming removed 3 bases from V and 4 bases from J, with 18 bases in between. The CDR3 consists of 15 residues. Germline V CDR1 and CDR2: SQVTM, ANQGSEA. This CDR3 reads CSVEGAREQSTEAFF. The CDR3 DNA is TGCAGCGTTGAGGGGGCCAGGGAACAGAGCACTGAAGCTTTCTTT. The variable domain in full, completed from reference TRBV29-1 and TRBJ1-1, reads SAVISQKPSRDICQRGTSLTIQCQVDSQVTMMFWYRQQPGQSLTLIATANQGSEATYESGFVIDKFPISRPNLTFSTLTVSNMSPEDSSIYLCSVEGAREQSTEAFFGQGTRLTVV.

V is TRBV28 and J is TRBJ1-5; 9 bases are shared with TRBD1. The CDR3 totals 15 residues. V lost 8 bases, J lost 9 bases, and 14 bases stayed unmatched. Germline V gene lookup returns CDR1 MDHEN and CDR2 SYDVKM. The CDR3: CASFTRYRGPWPQHF. The CDR3, as DNA: TGTGCCAGCTTCACCAGGTACAGGGGGCCCTGGCCCCAGCATTTT.

Judged by abundance, this clonotype is medium-sized. This rearrangement joins TRBV5-1 to TRBJ2-3; possible D gene TRBD2, 5 bases. Deletions cut 3 bases from V and 0 bases from J, with 14 bases between. The germline gives CDR1 SGHRS, CDR2 YFSETQ. This CDR3 region has 16 residues. CDR3: CASSSGIDPSTDTQYF. The CDR3 bases are TGCGCCAGCAGCTCGGGGATCGATCCAAGCACAGATACGCAGTATTTT.

Comments on this clonotype: It differs at one base from a far larger clone, so likely a read error. CDR3 amino acids: CASSEVGQNSHLHF. DNA of the CDR3: TGTGCCAGCAGTGAGGTGGGACAGAATTCACACCTCCACTTT. The chain recombines TRBV6-8 with TRBJ1-6, with 7 bases matching TRBD1. This CDR3 is built from 14 residues. The germline gives CDR1 MNHGY, CDR2 SAAAGT.

By share, this clonotype counts as medium-sized. The chain carries TRBV19 and TRBJ1-2; D is unclear. Deletions cut 4 bases from V and 8 bases from J, with 14 bases between. CDR3 length equals 13 residues. Per germline, CDR1 LNHDA and CDR2 SQIVND (reference sequence). CDR3 residues: CASSTFPRGGYTF. CDR3 coding DNA: TGTGCCAGTAGTACCTTCCCACGAGGCGGCTACACCTTC. Filled out from reference TRBV19 and TRBJ1-2, the complete variable domain reads DGGITQSPKYLFRKEGQNVTLSCEQNLNHDAMYWYRQDPGQGLRLIYYSQIVNDFQKGDIAEGYSVSREKKESFPLTVTSAQKNPTAFYLCASSTFPRGGYTFGSGTRLTVV.

In this sample, this clonotype turned up many times. The chain uses TRBV6-5 and TRBJ1-5; the D is unclear. CDR1 MNHEY and CDR2 SVGAGI come from the germline V gene. CDR3 size: 16 residues. V lost 0 bases to trimming and J lost 5 bases, with 14 bases between them. CDR3 in DNA: TGTGCCAGCAGTTACTCGGCCCCAGACTTGGATCAGCCCCAGCATTTT. Its translation is CASSYSAPDLDQPQHF.

By share, this clonotype counts as medium-sized. The rearrangement links TRBV28 to TRBJ1-5, with a possible D match to TRBD1 (6 bases). Germline values: CDR1 MDHEN, CDR2 SYDVKM. Deletions cut 4 bases from V and 2 bases from J, with 12 bases between. The CDR3 spans 15 residues. The DNA of the CDR3 is TGTGCCAGCAGTTCCACAGGGTTGGGCAATCAGCCCCAGCATTTT. Protein sequence: CASSSTGLGNQPQHF.

This clonotype was counted ten times or more. This chain joins TRBV30 and TRBJ2-1; 10 bases map to TRBD1. V shed 0 bases, J shed 1 base, and the junction held 15 bases outside the gene matches. Germline values: CDR1 GTSNPN, CDR2 SVGIG (reference sequence). CDR3 length: 20 amino acids. The DNA for the CDR3 is TGTGCCTGGAGTGTCATCGGACAGGGGGTAGGCACGTTATCCTACAATGAGCAGTTCTTC. Translated: CAWSVIGQGVGTLSYNEQFF. The full variable domain, with the rest looked up from reference TRBV30 and TRBJ2-1, is SQTIHQWPATLVQPVGSPLSLECTVEGTSNPNLYWYRQAAGRGLQLLFYSVGIGQISSEVPQNLSASRPQDRQFILSSKKLLLSDSGFYLCAWSVIGQGVGTLSYNEQFFGPGTRLTVL.

This clonotype was observed at least ten times. The V and J genes are TRBV7-8 and TRBJ2-7; D possibly corresponds to TRBD1 (6 bases). Germline V gene data show CDR1 as SGHVS and CDR2 as FQNEAQ. The CDR3 spans 15 residues. Deletions cut 6 bases from V and 2 bases from J, with 17 bases between. The CDR3, as DNA: TGTGCCAGCAGACCTATCTGGGCAGGGGCCTACGAGCAGTACTTC. Translated: CASRPIWAGAYEQYF.

This clonotype has a count of ten or more. The V gene is TRBV30, the J gene TRBJ2-7; 7 nucleotides align to TRBD2. This CDR3 spans 16 amino acids. The V gene's germline CDR1 is GTSNPN and CDR2 SVGIG (reference sequence). V lost 2 bases to trimming and J lost 2 bases; unmatched junction nucleotides: 12. The CDR3, as DNA: TGTGCCTGGAGTCTCCCATGGGAGGGACCAACCTACGAGCAGTACTTC. The encoded protein is CAWSLPWEGPTYEQYF.

This clonotype is medium-sized (0.01 to 0.1%) within its sample. The chain recombines TRBV12-3 or TRBV12-4 with TRBJ1-3, with TRBD1 identical over 8 bases. The V gene end was trimmed by 4 bases and the J gene end by 2 bases; junction bases not matched to a gene: 4. This CDR3 contains 15 residues. DNA for the CDR3: TGTGCCAGCAGTTACCGGACAGGGACTGGAAACACCATATATTTT. Amino acids: CASSYRTGTGNTIYF.

This clonotype has ten or more counts. J is TRBJ2-6 and V is TRBV20-1, with D perhaps matching TRBD2 (5 bases). V was clipped by 6 bases and J by 0 bases, with 9 bases between them. This CDR3 is 14 amino acids long. CDR1 is DFQATT, CDR2 SNEGSKA, per germline (reference sequence). This CDR3 reads CSARAPSGANVLTF. CDR3 DNA: TGCAGTGCGAGGGCCCCCTCTGGGGCCAACGTCCTGACTTTC.

This clonotype was seen many times. V gene TRBV29-1 combines with J gene TRBJ2-5, with TRBD2 as a possible D gene (5 bases). CDR3 size: 13 residues. Germline V CDR1 and CDR2: SQVTM, ANQGSEA. The V and J ends lost 6 bases and 1 base respectively, with 12 bases between them. This CDR3 is CSVAGPPQETQYF. In DNA, the CDR3 is TGCAGCGTCGCGGGCCCTCCCCAAGAGACCCAGTACTTC.

In its sample, this clonotype was seen many times. V is TRBV13 and J is TRBJ2-5, with D unresolved. There are 14 residues in the CDR3. The V end lost 1 base, the J end lost 1 base, and 7 bases lay between the germline ends. CDR1 is PRHDT and CDR2 is FYEKMQ in the germline V gene (reference sequence). This chain's CDR3 is CASSLEVIQETQYF. The CDR3 DNA reads as TGTGCCAGCAGCTTAGAGGTGATCCAAGAGACCCAGTACTTC.